The 32 T cell receptor beta chains reported below all come from one sample, sequenced in a study of PD-1 blockade in mismatch repair-deficient tumors (dated by TCRdb to about 2017). Library preparation used the immunoSEQ multiplex PCR assay. TCRdb re-hosts the immuneACCESS table, in-frame sequences only. Its copies lack some clones; in the studies checked, an unresolved V gene accounts for under half of them, and the cause for the rest is not known. The table for this sample lists 90,000 to 130,000 clones; approximately 80% of them were counted only once. Roughly 4.5% of the sample is taken by the ten largest. The sample in question was peripheral blood, obtained approximately 64 weeks after starting pembrolizumab. The receptors originated from an adult with mismatch repair-deficient cancer.

The chain recombines TRBV5-4 with TRBJ2-1; 11 nucleotides match TRBD2. The trim removed 0 bases at V and 6 bases at J, leaving 2 bases unmatched. From germline, CDR1 is SGHNT and CDR2 YYREEE (reference sequence). The CDR3 loop spans 15 amino acids. CDR3 in amino acids: CASSLDSGGGNEQFF. CDR3 DNA: TGTGCCAGCAGCTTGGATAGCGGGGGGGGCAATGAGCAGTTCTTC.

The chain combines TRBV19 with TRBJ2-7, with TRBD2 identical over 8 bases. Germline trimming cut 3 bases from V and 1 base from J; bases unmatched to any gene: 8. The CDR3 sequence is 16 residues long. Germline V CDR1 and CDR2: LNHDA, SQIVND (reference sequence). CDR3 DNA sequence: TGTGCCAGTAGTATCCGATCGGCGGGGGGTTCCTACGAGCAGTACTTC. Its translation: CASSIRSAGGSYEQYF.

At least ten counts were recorded for this clone. The chain employs TRBV21-1 and TRBJ1-1. TRBV21-1 is shown as a pseudogene. The CDR3 runs to 9 residues. The CDR3 protein is CASSRGAFF. The CDR3 DNA reads as TGTGCCAGCAGCAGAGGAGCTTTCTTT.

V usage is TRBV9 and J usage is TRBJ2-2; TRBD1 or TRBD2 may be the D gene (5 bases each). The CDR3 runs 18 residues. V lost 0 bases to trimming and J lost 3 bases, with 18 bases between them. The V gene's germline CDR1 is SGDLS and CDR2 YYNGEE. CDR3 nucleotide sequence: TGTGCCAGCAGCGTAGGGTTAACAGGAAAGGGAGACACCGGGGAGCTGTTTTTT. Protein sequence: CASSVGLTGKGDTGELFF.

This sequence joins TRBV7-2 and TRBJ2-3; possible D gene TRBD2, 6 bases. Germline CDR1 is SGHTA and CDR2 is FQGNSA. The CDR3 is 16 residues long. Trimming removed 2 bases from V and 4 bases from J, with 16 bases in between. DNA for the CDR3: TGTGCCAGCAGCTTATCGGGAGACCCCTACGCAGATACGCAGTATTTT. Its protein is CASSLSGDPYADTQYF.

The CDR3 here is CATGLAGPTGELFF. The CDR3 nucleotides read TGTGCCACCGGACTAGCGGGACCCACCGGGGAGCTGTTTTTT. This rearrangement joins TRBV15 to TRBJ2-2; 12 nucleotides align to TRBD2. V was pared by 8 bases and J by 4 bases, with 2 bases of the junction left unmatched. Germline CDR1 LNHNV, CDR2 YYDKDF (reference sequence). The CDR3 totals 14 residues.

The chain recombines TRBV27 with TRBJ1-5; possible D gene TRBD1, 5 bases. Trimming shortened V by 4 bases and J by 4 bases, and 14 bases separated the two germline ends. Germline V lookup: CDR1 MNHEY, CDR2 SMNVEV (reference sequence). CDR3 length: 15 residues. CDR3 protein: CASSSTRGGNQPQHF. The CDR3 nucleotides read TGTGCCAGCAGTTCGACCCGGGGCGGGAATCAGCCCCAGCATTTT.

This chain uses TRBV2 with TRBJ2-7, with TRBD1 identical over 8 bases. Losses at the gene ends were 6 bases for V and 0 bases for J; bases not matched to a gene: 4. The CDR3 is 14 amino acids. CDR1 and CDR2 from the germline V gene are SNHLY and FYNNEI. The CDR3 reads CASSGDRSSYEQYF. Here the CDR3 DNA reads TGTGCCAGCAGCGGGGACAGGAGCTCCTACGAGCAGTACTTC. Full variable domain (rest looked up from reference TRBV2 and TRBJ2-7): EPEVTQTPSHQVTQMGQEVILRCVPISNHLYFYWYRQILGQKVEFLVSFYNNEISEKSEIFDDQFSVERPDGSNFTLKIRSTKLEDSAMYFCASSGDRSSYEQYFGPGTRLTVT.

In its sample, this clone was seen once. The chain joins TRBV7-2 to TRBJ2-4; 8 bases line up with TRBD2. The J segment lost 9 bases and the V segment lost 3 bases, leaving 10 bases of the junction unmatched. The CDR3 extends over 15 amino acids. Germline V gene lookup returns CDR1 SGHTA and CDR2 FQGNSA. The CDR3 loop reads CASSLAGLGATIQYF. The DNA of the CDR3 is TGTGCCAGCAGCTTGGCGGGACTAGGGGCTACCATTCAGTACTTC.

For the CDR3, the DNA is TGTGCCAGCAGCTCTAAGGACAGCCAAGAGACCCAGTACTTC. It specifies CASSSKDSQETQYF. The gene calls are TRBV5-4 and TRBJ2-5, with D possibly being TRBD1 (6 bases). Between the trimmed V and J ends, which lost 3 bases and 1 base, there was a span of 10 bases. Germline CDR1 SGHNT, CDR2 YYREEE (reference sequence). The CDR3 loop spans 14 amino acids.

The chain combines TRBV4-1 with TRBJ2-5; tentatively, D is TRBD1 (6 bases). Between the trimmed V and J ends, which lost 1 base and 7 bases, there was a span of 16 bases. The CDR3 is 15 residues long. Germline-derived CDR1 and CDR2 are MGHRA and YSYEKL. CDR3: CASSQGGRGTGTQYF. The CDR3, as DNA: TGCGCCAGCAGCCAAGGGGGCAGGGGCACGGGGACCCAGTACTTC.

The chain employs TRBV5-4 and TRBJ1-2; 10 nucleotides line up with TRBD1. The junction had 9 bases not matched to a gene; V was cut back by 2 bases and J by 8 bases. The CDR3 contains 15 residues. Germline V CDR1 and CDR2: SGHNT, YYREEE (reference sequence). The CDR3 loop reads CASSFVGTGVFGYTF. The DNA for the CDR3 is TGTGCCAGCAGCTTCGTAGGGACAGGGGTTTTCGGCTACACCTTC.

This clone was recorded only once. The V call is TRBV6-5, the J call TRBJ2-7; either TRBD1 or TRBD2 may supply D (6 bases each). The length of the CDR3 is 13 residues. V was shortened by 8 bases and J by 5 bases, with 16 bases between the two germline ends. Germline V gene lookup returns CDR1 MNHEY and CDR2 SVGAGI. The CDR3, as DNA: TGTGCCAGCCTCCCCTTTCGGGGGCACGAGCAGTACTTC. It codes for CASLPFRGHEQYF.

About this clone itself: Because the CDR3's place on the DNA is in doubt, the DNA is left out and the CDR3 is given as listed by TCRdb. V and J are TRBV29-1 and TRBJ2-1. Germline V gene lookup returns CDR1 SQVTM and CDR2 ANQGSEA. The CDR3 adds up to 14 amino acids, both ends counted. CDR3 protein: CSVEVFGSGAEQFF.

This clone was counted between two and nine times. The gene calls are TRBV19 and TRBJ1-4, with 7 bases lining up with TRBD1. Per germline, CDR1 LNHDA and CDR2 SQIVND (reference sequence). The CDR3 runs to 13 residues. V shed 6 bases and J 14 bases; nucleotides not matched to a gene: 12. The CDR3 sequence: CASSPDRTKGLFF. The DNA of the CDR3 is TGTGCCAGTAGCCCGGACAGGACGAAAGGGCTGTTTTTT.

The J gene is TRBJ2-5, the V gene TRBV13, with 11 positions matching TRBD1. Germline CDR1 reads PRHDT; CDR2 reads FYEKMQ (reference sequence). Trimming took 5 bases from V and 2 from J; bases not matched to a gene: 7. This CDR3 is built from 16 residues. The CDR3 nucleotides are TGTGCCAGCAGCGCCACCGGGACAGGGGGTCAAGAGACCCAGTACTTC. Translated: CASSATGTGGQETQYF. Supplemented by reference TRBV13 and TRBJ2-5, the full variable domain reads AAGVIQSPRHLIKEKRETATLKCYPIPRHDTVYWYQQGPGQDPQFLISFYEKMQSDKGSIPDRFSAQQFSDYHSELNMSSLELGDSALYFCASSATGTGGQETQYFGPGTRLLVL.

A single count supports this clone. The J gene is TRBJ1-1, the V gene TRBV29-1, with 7 positions matching TRBD1. The CDR3 is 12 residues long. Germline-derived CDR1 and CDR2 are SQVTM and ANQGSEA. V lost 7 bases, J lost 5 bases, and 7 bases stayed unmatched. The DNA of the CDR3 is TGCAGCGCCACTCAGGGGGGAACTGAAGCTTTCTTT. Translation: CSATQGGTEAFF. The whole variable domain, remainder taken from reference TRBV29-1 and TRBJ1-1, is SAVISQKPSRDICQRGTSLTIQCQVDSQVTMMFWYRQQPGQSLTLIATANQGSEATYESGFVIDKFPISRPNLTFSTLTVSNMSPEDSSIYLCSATQGGTEAFFGQGTRLTVV.

The chain recombines TRBV19 with TRBJ2-1; the match to TRBD2 covers 8 bases. V shed 1 base, J shed 1 base, and the junction held 0 bases outside the gene matches. Germline CDR1 LNHDA, CDR2 SQIVND (reference sequence). The CDR3 extends over 15 amino acids. The CDR3 region has the DNA TGTGCCAGTAGTATAGCGGGAGGGTCCTACAATGAGCAGTTCTTC. Translation: CASSIAGGSYNEQFF.

On this clone: At one end the junction does not follow the germline gene, possibly because of a read error. This chain uses TRBV2 with TRBJ1-1; no clear D gene. Germline V CDR1 and CDR2: SNHLY, FYNNEI. The CDR3 spans 10 residues. The CDR3 DNA is TGTGCCGTAACAGAGTATCTGGAGCTCTTT. Its translation: CAVTEYLELF.

The chain employs TRBV5-8 and TRBJ1-5; D not resolved. Per germline, CDR1 SGHTS and CDR2 YDEGEE. There are 12 residues in the CDR3. Trimming removed 1 base from V and 3 bases from J, with 2 bases in between. The CDR3 region has the DNA TGTGCCAGCAGCTTGATCAATCAGCCCCAGCATTTT. As protein: CASSLINQPQHF.

The V call is TRBV29-1, the J call TRBJ2-3, with D possibly matching TRBD1 (6 bases). From germline, CDR1 is SQVTM and CDR2 ANQGSEA. The V end was cut by 4 bases, the J end by 4 bases, with 18 bases between. The CDR3 is made up of 15 amino acids. CDR3 nucleotides: TGCAGCGTTGTGGCCGTACAGGGAGCGGCAGATACGCAGTATTTT. Encoded protein: CSVVAVQGAADTQYF.

This clone was recorded only once. The chain employs TRBV4-1 and TRBJ2-7, with D maybe TRBD1 (5 bases). In germline, CDR1 is MGHRA, CDR2 YSYEKL. The CDR3 is made up of 16 amino acids. The ends were cut back, 0 bases at V and 4 bases at J, with 16 bases in the middle. CDR3 amino acids: CASSQDWEGVSYEQYF. CDR3 bases: TGCGCCAGCAGCCAAGATTGGGAAGGGGTTAGTTACGAGCAGTACTTC.

The gene calls are TRBV6-4 and TRBJ2-5, with 9 bases fitting TRBD1. This CDR3 is built from 16 residues. The trim removed 4 bases at V and 5 bases at J, leaving 11 bases unmatched. Per germline, CDR1 MRHNA and CDR2 SNTAGT. The CDR3 sequence: CASSAVPGQGTETQYF. The CDR3 DNA reads TGTGCCAGCAGTGCCGTCCCGGGACAGGGTACGGAGACCCAGTACTTC.

This clone was detected only once. The same CDR3 arises from other DNA sequences in this sample as well. J is TRBJ2-3 and V is TRBV11-2, with 7 nucleotides matching TRBD2. CDR3 size: 14 residues. J gave up 0 bases and V 3 bases, and 0 bases lay outside the gene matches. The germline gives CDR1 SGHAT, CDR2 FQNNGV. The CDR3 nucleotides read TGTGCCAGCAGCTTGGGAGGGAGCACAGATACGCAGTATTTT. As protein: CASSLGGSTDTQYF.

V is TRBV19 and J is TRBJ2-7; D is unresolved. From germline, CDR1 is LNHDA and CDR2 SQIVND (reference sequence). This CDR3 has 13 amino acids. Deletions cut 3 bases from V and 4 bases from J, with 10 bases between. For the CDR3, the DNA is TGTGCCAGTAGTATTGGGCTTCAATACGAGCAGTACTTC. Translation gives CASSIGLQYEQYF. The entire variable domain, with the rest obtained from reference TRBV19 and TRBJ2-7, is as follows: DGGITQSPKYLFRKEGQNVTLSCEQNLNHDAMYWYRQDPGQGLRLIYYSQIVNDFQKGDIAEGYSVSREKKESFPLTVTSAQKNPTAFYLCASSIGLQYEQYFGPGTRLTVT.

The chain has TRBV5-1 and TRBJ2-5; 7 bases align to TRBD1. Germline V gene lookup returns CDR1 SGHRS and CDR2 YFSETQ. Trimming cost V 3 bases and J 4 bases; bases outside gene matches: 6. This CDR3 has 14 amino acids. The CDR3 coding sequence is TGCGCCAGCAGCTCGACAGGGTCTGGAGAGACCCAGTACTTC. It yields the protein CASSSTGSGETQYF.

This clone was seen a few times. Here the CDR3 reads CSVELAGGEQYF. CDR3 sequence (DNA): TGCAGCGTAGAACTAGCGGGAGGCGAGCAGTACTTC. The chain employs TRBV29-1 and TRBJ2-7; TRBD2 agrees at 12 bases. Losses at the gene ends were 6 bases for V and 6 bases for J; bases not matched to a gene: 3. Germline CDR1 reads SQVTM; CDR2 reads ANQGSEA. The CDR3 loop spans 12 amino acids.

This clone has just a few counts. This rearrangement joins TRBV7-2 to TRBJ1-5; D gene ambiguous. V lost 5 bases to trimming and J lost 3 bases, with 17 bases between them. The germline V gene encodes CDR1 SGHTA and CDR2 FQGNSA. The CDR3 contains 16 residues. CDR3 bases: TGTGCCAGCAGCGAAGGATCGTTGGGCTTCAATCAGCCCCAGCATTTT. It specifies CASSEGSLGFNQPQHF. Full variable domain (remainder filled in from reference TRBV7-2 and TRBJ1-5): GAGVSQSPSNKVTEKGKDVELRCDPISGHTALYWYRQSLGQGLEFLIYFQGNSAPDKSGLPSDRFSAERTGGSVSTLTIQRTQQEDSAVYLCASSEGSLGFNQPQHFGDGTRLSIL.

The chain has TRBV11-3 and TRBJ2-5; TRBD2 is a possible D gene (5 bases). The CDR3 extends over 13 amino acids. The V gene lost 8 bases and the J gene lost 3 bases, with 13 bases spanning the gap. The germline gives CDR1 SGHNT, CDR2 YENEEA. CDR3 DNA: TGTGCCAGCCGAGGGCTGTTAAAAGAGACCCAGTACTTC. Amino acid sequence: CASRGLLKETQYF.

The chain combines TRBV4-2 with TRBJ2-7; 10 bases line up with TRBD2. The V and J ends lost 0 bases and 0 bases, in that order; junction bases with no gene match: 11. The CDR3 covers 19 residues. Per germline, CDR1 LGHNA and CDR2 YNFKEQ. CDR3 in DNA: TGTGCCAGCAGCCAAGATTCTGGTAGCGGGAGGTGTGGCTCCTACGAGCAGTACTTC. Its translation: CASSQDSGSGRCGSYEQYF.

The chain employs TRBV6-5 and TRBJ1-5; D possibly corresponds to TRBD1 (6 bases). The germline V and J ends were trimmed by 7 bases and 7 bases, with 14 bases remaining between them. Per the germline V gene, CDR1 is MNHEY and CDR2 is SVGAGI. CDR3 size: 13 residues. Here the CDR3 DNA reads TGTGCCAGCAAACGGGGGCTGGGGCAGCCCCAGCATTTT. This codes for CASKRGLGQPQHF.

The chain recombines TRBV9 with TRBJ2-7, with TRBD2 matching 9 bases. The CDR3 length is 17 residues. Trimming at V came to 3 bases and at J to 1 base, leaving 11 bases not matched to a gene. Germline V gene lookup returns CDR1 SGDLS and CDR2 YYNGEE. The CDR3 region has the DNA TGTGCCAGCAGCGGTAGTTTTGCGGGAGGGGGGTCCTACGAGCAGTACTTC. Translating gives CASSGSFAGGGSYEQYF.